Below are 19 T cell receptor beta chains sequenced from a single sample in a study of CD8 T cells in ankylosing spondylitis. A single record per CDR3 protein comes from TCRdb applying MiXCR to the 5' RACE reads. Here the sample spans about 130,000 distinct CDR3 sequences, roughly 9% being singletons. Sequencing was carried out using blood, either unsorted or a sorted T cell fraction (not recorded which). The source is a male donor with ankylosing spondylitis or in good health (not recorded which).

This clonotype was counted a few times. The chain is built from TRBV2 and TRBJ2-7, with 7 positions matching TRBD1. J lost 2 bases, V lost 4 bases, and 8 bases had no gene match. From germline, CDR1 is SNHLY and CDR2 FYNNEI. The CDR3 consists of 15 residues. The CDR3 DNA sequence: TGTGCCAGCAGTGCCGGGGACAGAACCGCCTACGAGCAGTACTTC. It is translated as CASSAGDRTAYEQYF.

This clonotype was counted between two and nine times. J is TRBJ2-3 and V is TRBV15, with D uncertain. Trimming removed 1 base at V and 0 bases at J, with 11 bases between. Germline lookup yields CDR1 LNHNV and CDR2 YYDKDF (reference sequence). The CDR3 extends over 16 amino acids. The CDR3 sequence: CATSRVRVVSTDTQYF. The CDR3 DNA is TGTGCCACCAGCAGAGTTAGGGTGGTGAGCACAGATACGCAGTATTTT.

This clonotype was picked up many times. The chain joins TRBV5-1 to TRBJ1-2; a possible D gene is TRBD1 (5 bases). In germline, CDR1 is SGHRS, CDR2 YFSETQ. The CDR3 has 14 amino acids. V gave up 1 base and J gave up 3 bases, with 10 bases separating them. The CDR3 region is CASSLRTGDYGYTF. The DNA for the CDR3 is TGCGCCAGCAGCTTGCGGACGGGGGACTATGGCTACACCTTC.

This clonotype was detected many times. This rearrangement joins TRBV5-1 to TRBJ2-1, with D tentatively TRBD2 (5 bases). The CDR3 consists of 17 residues. Trimming shortened V by 4 bases and J by 8 bases, and 25 bases separated the two germline ends. CDR1 and CDR2 (germline): SGHRS, YFSETQ. DNA for the CDR3: TGCGCCAGCAGCATTGTAATAGTCGGGAAACCTTCCGATGAGCAGTTCTTC. Amino acids: CASSIVIVGKPSDEQFF.

The V and J genes are TRBV20-1 and TRBJ2-3, with 10 bases fitting TRBD2. The CDR3 spans 17 residues. V lost 6 bases to trimming and J lost 0 bases; unmatched junction nucleotides: 12. Germline CDR1 and CDR2: DFQATT and SNEGSKA (reference sequence). This CDR3 is CSAEVEREGLSTDTQYF. The CDR3 coding sequence is TGCAGTGCGGAAGTCGAGCGGGAGGGCCTGAGCACAGATACGCAGTATTTT.

This clonotype was recorded many times. This chain connects TRBV7-8 to TRBJ2-1, with TRBD2 matching over 7 bases. Germline CDR1 and CDR2: SGHVS and FQNEAQ. V lost 5 bases to trimming and J lost 6 bases; unmatched junction nucleotides: 10. The CDR3 runs to 15 residues. CDR3 nucleotide sequence: TGTGCCAGCAGCCCCCTAGCGGTAGCGAGCAATGAGCAGTTCTTC. Translating gives CASSPLAVASNEQFF.

This rearrangement joins TRBV25-1 to TRBJ2-1; 11 bases are a match to TRBD2. V trimming: 8 bases; J trimming: 0 bases; junction bases outside the gene matches: 3. CDR1 MGHDK and CDR2 SYGVNS come from the germline V gene. The CDR3 spans 15 residues. This CDR3 reads CASGTSGSSYNEQFF. The DNA for the CDR3 is TGTGCCAGCGGAACTAGCGGGAGCTCCTACAATGAGCAGTTCTTC.

This clonotype was seen at least ten times. The chain uses TRBV7-9 and TRBJ2-5; 7 nucleotides align to TRBD1. Unmatched junction bases numbered 5, after V lost 5 bases and J lost 5 bases. In germline, CDR1 is SEHNR, CDR2 FQNEAQ (reference sequence). The CDR3 spans 13 residues. The CDR3 spells CASSDRATETQYF. The CDR3 coding sequence is TGTGCCAGCAGCGACAGGGCGACGGAGACCCAGTACTTC.

This clonotype was seen ten or more times. The chain has TRBV10-3 and TRBJ1-5; D call uncertain. The V end was cut by 0 bases, the J end by 5 bases, with 5 bases between. The CDR3 has 13 amino acids. In germline, CDR1 is ENHRY, CDR2 SYGVKD. CDR3 coding DNA: TGTGCCATCAGTGAGTCGGCGGATCAGCCCCAGCATTTT. Translated: CAISESADQPQHF.

This clonotype occurred many times. The chain links TRBV27 to TRBJ1-1; weak D call: TRBD1 (5 bases). Germline V lookup: CDR1 MNHEY, CDR2 SMNVEV (reference sequence). The germline V and J ends were trimmed by 0 bases and 0 bases, with 8 bases remaining between them. The CDR3 loop spans 15 amino acids. The CDR3 DNA follows: TGTGCCAGCAGTTTATCGAGACAGTTGAACACTGAAGCTTTCTTT. It codes for CASSLSRQLNTEAFF.

The V and J genes are TRBV10-3 and TRBJ2-5; 13 nucleotides match TRBD2. V lost 2 bases and J lost 5; bases outside the gene matches: 8. This CDR3 is built from 17 residues. Germline CDR1 ENHRY, CDR2 SYGVKD. Here the CDR3 reads CAISEGLAGDSRETQYF. CDR3 nucleotides: TGTGCCATCAGTGAGGGACTAGCGGGAGACAGCAGGGAGACCCAGTACTTC.

The V and J genes are TRBV28 and TRBJ2-4; D possibly corresponds to TRBD1 (5 bases). V lost 3 bases, J lost 7 bases, and 13 bases lay in between. This CDR3 has 14 residues. Germline V gives CDR1 MDHEN, CDR2 SYDVKM. This chain's CDR3 is CASSFTGRLNIQYF. CDR3 DNA: TGTGCCAGCAGTTTTACAGGTCGTCTGAACATTCAGTACTTC. The full variable domain, in which reference TRBV28 and TRBJ2-4 provide the parts outside the CDR3, is DVKVTQSSRYLVKRTGEKVFLECVQDMDHENMFWYRQDPGLGLRLIYFSYDVKMKEKGDIPEGYSVSREKKERFSLILESASTNQTSMYLCASSFTGRLNIQYFGAGTRLSVL.

The rearrangement links TRBV6-6 to TRBJ2-1; D is ambiguous. CDR1 MNHNY and CDR2 SVGAGI come from the germline V gene (reference sequence). V was trimmed by 7 bases and J by 8 bases, leaving 15 bases between them. This CDR3 contains 13 residues. The CDR3 is CASIYVTGHEQFF. In nucleotides, the CDR3 is TGTGCCAGCATCTACGTTACGGGCCATGAGCAGTTCTTC.

At least ten counts were recorded for this clonotype. The V gene is TRBV11-1, the J gene TRBJ2-5, with TRBD2 as a possible D gene (6 bases). The V and J ends lost 5 bases and 3 bases respectively, with 16 bases between them. Germline V CDR1 and CDR2: SGHAT, FQDESV (reference sequence). This CDR3 is 15 amino acids long. CDR3 sequence (DNA): TGTGCCAGCAGCAAGGGACTGGCCGGCAAAGAGACCCAGTACTTC. Translated, it gives CASSKGLAGKETQYF. Based on the CDR3 plus reference TRBV11-1 and TRBJ2-5, the full variable domain is EAEVAQSPRYKITEKSQAVAFWCDPISGHATLYWYRQILGQGPELLVQFQDESVVDDSQLPKDRFSAERLKGVDSTLKIQPAELGDSAMYLCASSKGLAGKETQYFGPGTRLLVL.

The V and J genes are TRBV11-2 and TRBJ2-3, with D perhaps TRBD2 (5 bases). This CDR3 contains 15 residues. Germline V gives CDR1 SGHAT, CDR2 FQNNGV. Trimming removed 3 bases from V and 2 bases from J, with 12 bases in between. As DNA, the CDR3 is TGTGCCAGCAGCTTGATTAGCGCCTCCACAGATACGCAGTATTTT. Amino acids: CASSLISASTDTQYF.

Many counts were recorded for this clonotype. This chain links TRBV7-2 with TRBJ2-1, with D perhaps given as TRBD1 or TRBD2 (5 bases each). Trimming took 0 bases from V and 7 from J, leaving 10 bases between them. Germline lookup yields CDR1 SGHTA and CDR2 FQGNSA. The CDR3 has 14 residues. The CDR3 loop reads CASSLAGTPNEQFF. CDR3 in DNA: TGTGCCAGCAGCTTAGCTGGGACCCCGAATGAGCAGTTCTTC.

This clonotype came up a few times. The V and J genes are TRBV27 and TRBJ2-7; perhaps D is TRBD1 or TRBD2 (6 bases each). The CDR3 has 15 residues. Germline V gene sequence: CDR1 MNHEY, CDR2 SMNVEV (reference sequence). With 6 bases removed from V and 4 bases from J, the gap between germline ends came to 19 bases. The CDR3 loop is CASSDPRRGAYEQYF. The CDR3 coding sequence is TGTGCCAGCAGCGACCCCAGGAGGGGGGCTTACGAGCAGTACTTC.

V gene TRBV28 combines with J gene TRBJ2-7; D unresolved. V shed 3 bases and J shed 4 bases, with 19 bases lying between them. The V gene's germline CDR1 is MDHEN and CDR2 SYDVKM. CDR3 length equals 16 residues. The CDR3 nucleotides are TGTGCCAGCAGTTTTGCCCCATTAGGGAACCTATACGAGCAGTACTTC. This translates into CASSFAPLGNLYEQYF. The full variable domain, its missing parts supplied by reference TRBV28 and TRBJ2-7, is DVKVTQSSRYLVKRTGEKVFLECVQDMDHENMFWYRQDPGLGLRLIYFSYDVKMKEKGDIPEGYSVSREKKERFSLILESASTNQTSMYLCASSFAPLGNLYEQYFGPGTRLTVT.

At least ten counts were recorded for this clonotype. The genes are TRBV5-1 and TRBJ2-3; TRBD2 aligns across 7 bases. The J segment lost 2 bases and the V segment lost 7 bases, leaving 16 bases of the junction unmatched. Germline CDR1 SGHRS, CDR2 YFSETQ. The length of the CDR3 is 17 residues. The CDR3 is CASPRAGLRTNTDTQYF. The CDR3 DNA follows: TGCGCCAGCCCCCGGGCGGGACTACGGACGAACACAGATACGCAGTATTTT.